This TCR beta chain was documented in a study of blood T cell repertoires in COVID-19. Study-wide context: Samples came from the United States, Italy and Spain, spanning acute and convalescent COVID-19. Nucleic acid was either cDNA or gDNA, and it came from T cells, B-cell-depleted T cells, or PBMCs.

CDR1 and CDR2 (germline): SGHAT, FQNNGV. The V gene lost 1 base and the J gene lost 3 bases, with 6 bases spanning the gap. The CDR3 runs 13 residues. Authors' analysis steps: Nucleated cell counts were estimated from reference gene primer amplification. The data were produced by immunoSEQ multiplex PCR, yet TCRdb's version contains in-frame clones alone and is incomplete. V, J and clone size were drawn from that table, and D and trimming were deduced from the DNA. Of more than 110,000 clones listed, approximately 80% are singletons. The specimen sequenced was peripheral blood. This sequence joins TRBV11-2 and TRBJ2-5; no reliable D call. This TCR was recovered from a human donor in a cohort sampled during active COVID-19. The CDR3 coding sequence is TGTGCCAGCAGCTTAGGCCACAAAGAGACCCAGTACTTC. Translation: CASSLGHKETQYF.